The 27 T cell receptor beta chains listed next were all sequenced from one sample in a study of blood T cell repertoires in COVID-19. Using immunoSEQ multiplex PCR, the repertoire was profiled, and TCRdb retains in-frame clones only, with some absent. This sample has about 210,000 clones; just under 85% occur once, and the top ten carry 6% to 8.5%. Sequenced: peripheral blood. Receptor source: a woman aged 45 to 65 with active or convalescent COVID-19.

The gene calls are TRBV10-3 and TRBJ2-1; 9 nucleotides align to TRBD1. The CDR3 spans 16 residues. V dropped 6 bases and J dropped 5; count of bases not matched to a gene: 11. Germline values: CDR1 ENHRY, CDR2 SYGVKD. The CDR3 loop is CAISALTGGADNEQFF. The CDR3 nucleotides are TGTGCCATCAGCGCCCTTACAGGGGGCGCAGACAATGAGCAGTTCTTC.

This chain uses TRBV6-5 with TRBJ2-1, with a tentative D call TRBD2 (7 bases). Trimming took off 0 bases at V and 5 bases at J, with 14 bases between the two ends. This CDR3 region has 16 residues. Germline CDR1 MNHEY, CDR2 SVGAGI. The CDR3 DNA reads as TGTGCCAGCAGTTACTCGGGGAGGGGGTGGGACAATGAGCAGTTCTTC. Translating it yields CASSYSGRGWDNEQFF.

The chain uses TRBV6-6 and TRBJ1-2, with unresolved D. Between the trimmed V and J ends, which lost 6 bases and 8 bases, there was a span of 13 bases. The CDR3 sequence is 12 residues long. Germline lookup yields CDR1 MNHNY and CDR2 SVGAGI (reference sequence). CDR3 residues: CASSPIREGYTF. The CDR3 DNA is TGTGCCAGCAGCCCAATTCGGGAGGGCTACACCTTC.

This clone showed up just once. The chain uses TRBV10-3 and TRBJ1-1, with D possibly matching TRBD1 (5 bases). Trimming pared 5 bases from V and 3 bases from J, leaving 13 bases between. The length of the CDR3 is 14 residues. Germline V lookup: CDR1 ENHRY, CDR2 SYGVKD. CDR3 residues: CAISRGRGDTEAFF. CDR3 in DNA: TGTGCCATCAGTCGAGGGAGGGGTGACACTGAAGCTTTCTTT.

The chain has TRBV28 and TRBJ2-7, with 8 bases identical to TRBD2. With V trimmed by 9 bases and J by 2 bases, 3 bases remained unmatched. This CDR3 contains 12 residues. Germline V gene sequence: CDR1 MDHEN, CDR2 SYDVKM. The CDR3 loop is CASGLAPYEQYV. The CDR3, as DNA: TGTGCCAGTGGACTAGCCCCCTACGAGCAGTACGTC.

This clone was picked up one time. The chain combines TRBV29-1 with TRBJ1-2; a possible D gene is TRBD1 (6 bases). V lost 0 bases and J 7 bases, leaving 15 bases between the germline ends. The germline V gene has CDR1 SQVTM and CDR2 ANQGSEA. The CDR3 covers 14 residues. This chain's CDR3 is CSVEEKTRGSGYTF. Written as DNA, the CDR3 is TGCAGCGTTGAAGAAAAGACAAGGGGGAGTGGCTACACCTTC.

The chain recombines TRBV19 with TRBJ1-2, with D maybe TRBD1 (5 bases). Per germline, CDR1 LNHDA and CDR2 SQIVND (reference sequence). This CDR3 spans 15 amino acids. V dropped 3 bases and J dropped 8 bases, with 19 bases sitting between them. The CDR3 spells CASSIFGGASGGYTF. CDR3 sequence (DNA): TGTGCCAGTAGTATTTTTGGCGGGGCCTCTGGCGGCTACACCTTC.

This chain joins TRBV29-1 and TRBJ2-2; 8 bases agree with TRBD1. Germline V gene lookup returns CDR1 SQVTM and CDR2 ANQGSEA. CDR3 length: 13 amino acids. Germline trimming cut 5 bases from V and 7 bases from J; bases unmatched to any gene: 6. The CDR3 here is CSVRDRSHGELFF. The DNA of the CDR3 is TGCAGCGTTCGGGACAGGTCTCACGGGGAGCTGTTTTTT.

This clone was picked up a small number of times. The chain combines TRBV28 with TRBJ1-4; D perhaps matches TRBD1 (6 bases). Trimming pared 8 bases from V and 7 bases from J, leaving 17 bases between. Per germline, CDR1 MDHEN and CDR2 SYDVKM. This CDR3 is 14 amino acids long. The DNA of the CDR3 is TGTGCCAGCTCGCAGGTGGGACACCGTGAAAAACTGTTTTTT. Residues: CASSQVGHREKLFF.

The rearrangement uses TRBV3-1 (or the pseudogene TRBV3-2) and TRBJ2-3; 11 nucleotides match TRBD2. The germline gives CDR1 LGHDT, CDR2 YNNKEL (reference sequence). V lost 7 bases, J lost 3 bases, and 3 bases stayed unmatched. The CDR3 extends over 14 amino acids. The CDR3 loop is CASNLAGGTDTQYF. The CDR3 DNA is TGTGCCAGCAACTTAGCGGGGGGGACAGATACGCAGTATTTT.

A single count supports this clone. The V call is TRBV28, the J call TRBJ1-1; 10 bases align to TRBD1. Germline CDR1 MDHEN, CDR2 SYDVKM. This CDR3 region has 15 residues. V lost 3 bases and J lost 0; bases outside the gene matches: 1. The CDR3 protein is CASSLTGGLNTEAFF. The CDR3 nucleotides read TGTGCCAGCAGTTTGACAGGGGGCCTGAACACTGAAGCTTTCTTT.

The rearrangement uses TRBV2 and TRBJ1-2; 10 bases agree with TRBD1. This CDR3 region has 15 residues. V trimming: 3 bases; J trimming: 4 bases; junction bases outside the gene matches: 5. The germline V gene encodes CDR1 SNHLY and CDR2 FYNNEI. The CDR3 DNA sequence: TGTGCCAGCAGTGATGGGACAGGGGTGGTCTATGGCTACACCTTC. Protein: CASSDGTGVVYGYTF.

This chain links TRBV4-2 with TRBJ1-4; TRBD1 aligns across 7 bases. Looked up from germline, CDR1 is LGHNA and CDR2 is YNFKEQ. The CDR3 is 12 residues long. V trimming: 4 bases; J trimming: 13 bases; junction bases outside the gene matches: 6. The chain's CDR3 is CASSPEGQRLFF. CDR3 in DNA: TGTGCCAGCAGCCCAGAGGGACAGAGACTGTTTTTT.

V usage is TRBV2 and J usage is TRBJ1-5, with a possible D match to TRBD1 (5 bases). V was pared by 9 bases and J by 7 bases, with 19 bases between. This CDR3 has 14 amino acids. Per the germline V gene, CDR1 is SNHLY and CDR2 is FYNNEI. The CDR3 nucleotides read TGTGCCAGTTCCAGGGCAGCACTCGGGCAGCCCCAGCATTTT. It yields the protein CASSRAALGQPQHF.

The chain joins TRBV6-9 to TRBJ1-2, with D possibly being TRBD1 (5 bases). The germline V gene encodes CDR1 MNHGY and CDR2 SVAAGI. There are 14 residues in the CDR3. The ends were cut back, 4 bases at V and 1 base at J, with 10 bases in the middle. The CDR3 sequence: CASSSRDSNYGYTF. The CDR3, as DNA: TGTGCCAGCAGTTCCCGAGACAGTAACTATGGCTACACCTTC.

In its sample, this clone was seen a few times. This chain uses TRBV19 with TRBJ2-4, with a weak D call TRBD1 (5 bases). The V end lost 3 bases, the J end lost 2 bases, and 11 bases lay between the germline ends. Per germline, CDR1 LNHDA and CDR2 SQIVND (reference sequence). There are 15 residues in the CDR3. This CDR3 is CASSIPRVSKNIQYF. The CDR3 DNA follows: TGTGCCAGTAGTATCCCCAGGGTCTCCAAAAACATTCAGTACTTC.

The CDR3 is CASSRGLAGGPGEQYF. The CDR3 DNA is TGTGCCAGCAGCCGGGGACTAGCGGGAGGTCCGGGGGAGCAGTACTTC. The chain uses TRBV3-1 (or the pseudogene TRBV3-2) and TRBJ2-7; 15 nucleotides agree with TRBD2. The V and J ends lost 4 bases and 7 bases, in that order; junction bases with no gene match: 8. The germline V gene has CDR1 LGHDT and CDR2 YNNKEL (reference sequence). This CDR3 has 16 amino acids.

The count of this clone is one. The V call is TRBV4-2, the J call TRBJ2-1; 14 nucleotides match TRBD2. The CDR3 loop spans 17 amino acids. CDR1 is LGHNA and CDR2 is YNFKEQ in the germline V gene. After removal of 2 bases from V and 7 bases from J, the junction contained 7 bases not matched to a gene. The CDR3 DNA is TGTGCCAGCAGCCAATCTATCGGGACTAGCGGGAGTAATGAGCAGTTCTTC. It specifies CASSQSIGTSGSNEQFF.

V and J are TRBV6-5 and TRBJ1-2; D perhaps matches TRBD1 (5 bases). Germline assignment: CDR1 MNHEY and CDR2 SVGAGI. CDR3 length: 14 residues. Trimming removed 6 bases from V and 4 bases from J, with 15 bases in between. The CDR3 loop is CASRVSGVSYGYTF. Here the CDR3 DNA reads TGTGCCAGCAGGGTTTCGGGGGTTAGCTATGGCTACACCTTC.

This rearrangement joins TRBV2 to TRBJ1-2; the D is unclear. CDR1 is SNHLY and CDR2 is FYNNEI in the germline V gene. The CDR3 is made up of 13 amino acids. V shed 2 bases and J shed 7 bases, with 11 bases lying between them. CDR3 in DNA: TGTGCCAGCAGTGAAATACGGGATAGTGGCTACACCTTC. It yields the protein CASSEIRDSGYTF.

This clone was observed a single time. The genes are TRBV10-3 and TRBJ1-2; possible D gene TRBD1, 5 bases. The CDR3 has 15 residues. V was shortened by 3 bases and J by 8 bases, with 19 bases between the two germline ends. Per the germline V gene, CDR1 is ENHRY and CDR2 is SYGVKD. CDR3 protein: CAISEFVSEGSGYTF. In DNA form, the CDR3 reads TGTGCCATCAGTGAATTTGTATCGGAGGGGTCGGGCTACACCTTC.

This clone was detected once. The chain employs TRBV7-2 and TRBJ1-5; TRBD1 might be the D (5 bases). The ends were cut back, 5 bases at V and 1 base at J, with 12 bases in the middle. This CDR3 contains 15 residues. Germline V gives CDR1 SGHTA, CDR2 FQGNSA. The CDR3 loop reads CASSHTGMSNQPQHF. The CDR3 DNA follows: TGTGCCAGCAGCCACACAGGTATGAGCAATCAGCCCCAGCATTTT.

Note on this clone: Within the sample, other DNA sequences also encode this same CDR3. The chain employs TRBV19 and TRBJ1-5; TRBD1 aligns across 9 bases. CDR1 is LNHDA, CDR2 SQIVND, per germline (reference sequence). The CDR3 totals 13 residues. V trimming: 6 bases; J trimming: 4 bases; junction bases outside the gene matches: 1. The CDR3 DNA follows: TGTGCCAGTAGGGACAGGGGAAATCAGCCCCAGCATTTT. Translation gives CASRDRGNQPQHF.

The table lists this clone with many counts. The chain couples TRBV6-5 to TRBJ2-7, with 8 bases lining up with TRBD2. The junction had 1 base not matched to a gene; V was cut back by 0 bases and J by 3 bases. The CDR3 runs 14 residues. The germline CDR1 and CDR2 sequences are MNHEY and SVGAGI. The CDR3 DNA reads TGTGCCAGCAGTTACTCCACTAGCGGCTACGAGCAGTACTTC. Residues: CASSYSTSGYEQYF.

V and J are TRBV7-8 and TRBJ2-6; the match to TRBD1 covers 8 bases. The CDR3 spans 18 residues. Trimming removed 1 base from V and 4 bases from J; junction bases left unmatched: 9. The V gene's germline CDR1 is SGHVS and CDR2 FQNEAQ. This CDR3 reads CASSLGSGGLWGANVLTF. Here the CDR3 DNA reads TGTGCCAGCAGCTTAGGGTCAGGGGGCCTTTGGGGGGCCAACGTCCTGACTTTC.

The chain has TRBV10-3 and TRBJ1-1; D may be TRBD1 (6 bases). The CDR3 has 14 residues. Trimming stripped 6 bases from V and 0 bases from J, with 11 bases between. Germline lookup yields CDR1 ENHRY and CDR2 SYGVKD. The CDR3 region is CAIRETGLNTEAFF. CDR3 nucleotide sequence: TGTGCCATCAGAGAGACAGGTTTGAACACTGAAGCTTTCTTT.

CDR3: CAISEGPSYEQYF. CDR3 in DNA: TGTGCCATCAGTGAGGGGCCTTCCTACGAGCAGTACTTC. The rearrangement uses TRBV10-3 and TRBJ2-7; D is ambiguous. The CDR3 has 13 amino acids. Germline V gene data show CDR1 as ENHRY and CDR2 as SYGVKD. V was pared by 2 bases and J by 1 base, with 6 bases between.